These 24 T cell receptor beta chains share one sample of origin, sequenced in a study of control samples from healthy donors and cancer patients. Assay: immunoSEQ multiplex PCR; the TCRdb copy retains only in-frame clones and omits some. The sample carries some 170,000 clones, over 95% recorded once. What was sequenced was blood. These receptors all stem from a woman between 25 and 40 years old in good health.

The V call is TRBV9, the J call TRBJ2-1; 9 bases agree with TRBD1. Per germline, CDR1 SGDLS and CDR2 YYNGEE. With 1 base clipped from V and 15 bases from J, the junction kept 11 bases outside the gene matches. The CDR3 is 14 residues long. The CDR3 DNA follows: TGTGCCAGCAGCGTACGTTCAGGGGACAGGGATTTGTTCTTC. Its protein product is CASSVRSGDRDLFF.

The chain's CDR3 is CASSVGQGFYGYTF. The CDR3 DNA is TGTGCCAGCAGTGTTGGACAGGGGTTCTATGGCTACACCTTC. The J gene is TRBJ1-2, the V gene TRBV2, with 9 bases lining up with TRBD1. Trimming took 4 bases from V and 4 from J; bases not matched to a gene: 4. This CDR3 has 14 amino acids. The germline gives CDR1 SNHLY, CDR2 FYNNEI.

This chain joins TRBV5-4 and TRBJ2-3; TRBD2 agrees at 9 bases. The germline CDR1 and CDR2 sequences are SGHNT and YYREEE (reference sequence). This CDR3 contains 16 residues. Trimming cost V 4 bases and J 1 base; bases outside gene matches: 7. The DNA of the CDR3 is TGTGCCAGCAGCCCCATACGACTAGCGGGCACAGATACGCAGTATTTT. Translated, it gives CASSPIRLAGTDTQYF. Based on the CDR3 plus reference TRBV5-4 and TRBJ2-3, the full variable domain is ETGVTQSPTHLIKTRGQQVTLRCSSQSGHNTVSWYQQALGQGPQFIFQYYREEENGRGNFPPRFSGLQFPNYSSELNVNALELDDSALYLCASSPIRLAGTDTQYFGPGTRLTVL.

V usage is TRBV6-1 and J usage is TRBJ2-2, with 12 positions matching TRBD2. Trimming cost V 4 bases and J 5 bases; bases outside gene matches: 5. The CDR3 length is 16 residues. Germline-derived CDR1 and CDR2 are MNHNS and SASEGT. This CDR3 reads CASSALAGGQTGELFF. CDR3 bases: TGTGCCAGCAGTGCCCTAGCGGGGGGGCAGACCGGGGAGCTGTTTTTT.

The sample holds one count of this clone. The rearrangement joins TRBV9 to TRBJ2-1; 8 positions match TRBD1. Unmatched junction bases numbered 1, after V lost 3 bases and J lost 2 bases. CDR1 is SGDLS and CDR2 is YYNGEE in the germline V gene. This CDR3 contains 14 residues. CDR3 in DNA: TGTGCCAGCAGCGCGACAGGGGCCTACAATGAGCAGTTCTTC. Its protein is CASSATGAYNEQFF.

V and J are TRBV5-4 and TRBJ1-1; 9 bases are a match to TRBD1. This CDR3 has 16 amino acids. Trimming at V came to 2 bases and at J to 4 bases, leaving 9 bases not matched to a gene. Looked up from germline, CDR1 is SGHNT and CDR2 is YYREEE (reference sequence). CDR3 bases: TGTGCCAGCAGCTTTCCGGACAGGGGTCGAGCCACTGAAGCTTTCTTT. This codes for CASSFPDRGRATEAFF.

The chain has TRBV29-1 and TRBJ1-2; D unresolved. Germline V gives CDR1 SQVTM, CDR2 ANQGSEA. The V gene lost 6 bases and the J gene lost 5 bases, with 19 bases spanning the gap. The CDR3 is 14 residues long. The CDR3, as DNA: TGCAGCGTCGAGAGGGCACCCGCTGGGTATGGCTACACCTTC. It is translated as CSVERAPAGYGYTF.

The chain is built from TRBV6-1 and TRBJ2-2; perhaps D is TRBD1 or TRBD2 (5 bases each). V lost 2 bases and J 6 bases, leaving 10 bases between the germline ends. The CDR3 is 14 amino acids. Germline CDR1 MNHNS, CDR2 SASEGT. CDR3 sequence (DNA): TGTGCCAGCAGTGAAAACGGGGCGGCCGGGGAGCTGTTTTTT. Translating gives CASSENGAAGELFF.

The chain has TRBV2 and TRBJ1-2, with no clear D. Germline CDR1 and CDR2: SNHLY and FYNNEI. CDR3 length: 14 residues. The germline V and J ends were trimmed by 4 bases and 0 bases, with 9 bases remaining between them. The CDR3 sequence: CASSAEGTNYGYTF. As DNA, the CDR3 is TGTGCCAGCAGTGCGGAGGGAACTAACTATGGCTACACCTTC.

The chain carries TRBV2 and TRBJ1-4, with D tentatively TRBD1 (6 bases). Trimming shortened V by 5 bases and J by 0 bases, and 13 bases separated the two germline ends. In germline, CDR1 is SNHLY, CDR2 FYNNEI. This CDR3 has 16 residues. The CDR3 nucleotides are TGTGCCAGCAGTCGGGACACGGAGACAACTAATGAAAAACTGTTTTTT. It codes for CASSRDTETTNEKLFF.

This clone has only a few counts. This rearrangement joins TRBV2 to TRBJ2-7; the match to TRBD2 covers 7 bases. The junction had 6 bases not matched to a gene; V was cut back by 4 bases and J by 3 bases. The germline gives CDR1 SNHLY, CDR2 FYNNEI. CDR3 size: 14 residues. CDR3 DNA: TGTGCCAGCAGTGCTGGGGGGGGTAACTACGAGCAGTACTTC. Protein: CASSAGGGNYEQYF.

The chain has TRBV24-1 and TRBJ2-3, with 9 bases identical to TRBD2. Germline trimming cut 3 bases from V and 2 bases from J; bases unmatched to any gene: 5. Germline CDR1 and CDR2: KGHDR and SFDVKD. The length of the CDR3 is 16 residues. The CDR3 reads CATSDPIAGDTDTQYF. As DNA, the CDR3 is TGTGCCACCAGTGATCCCATAGCGGGGGACACAGATACGCAGTATTTT.

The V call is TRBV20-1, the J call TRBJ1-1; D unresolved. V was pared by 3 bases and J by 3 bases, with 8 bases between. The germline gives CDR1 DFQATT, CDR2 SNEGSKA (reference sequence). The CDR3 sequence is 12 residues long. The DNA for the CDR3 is TGCAGTGCTAGTGAGGGTGACACTGAAGCTTTCTTT. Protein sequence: CSASEGDTEAFF.

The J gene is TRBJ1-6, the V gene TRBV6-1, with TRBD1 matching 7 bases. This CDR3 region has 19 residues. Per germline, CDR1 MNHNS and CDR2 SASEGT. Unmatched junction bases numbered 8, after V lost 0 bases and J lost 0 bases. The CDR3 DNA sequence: TGTGCCAGCAGTGAAGCTACGGGACAGAAGAGCTCCTATAATTCACCCCTCCACTTT. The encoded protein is CASSEATGQKSSYNSPLHF.

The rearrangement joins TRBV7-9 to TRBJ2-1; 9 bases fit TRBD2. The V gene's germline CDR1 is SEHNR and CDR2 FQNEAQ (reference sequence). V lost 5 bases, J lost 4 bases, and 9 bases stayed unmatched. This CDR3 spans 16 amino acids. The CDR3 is CASSRGGLAEYNEQFF. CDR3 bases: TGTGCCAGCAGCCGAGGGGGACTAGCAGAGTACAATGAGCAGTTCTTC.

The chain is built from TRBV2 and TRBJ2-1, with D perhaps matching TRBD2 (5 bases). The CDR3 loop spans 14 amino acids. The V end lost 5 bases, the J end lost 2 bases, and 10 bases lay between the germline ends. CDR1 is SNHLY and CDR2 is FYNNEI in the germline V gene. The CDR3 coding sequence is TGTGCCAGCAGTACCAGCGGCCCCTACAATGAGCAGTTCTTC. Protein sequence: CASSTSGPYNEQFF.

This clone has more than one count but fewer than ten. The CDR3, as DNA: TGTGCCAGCAGCCCAACAACTCCTTATCAGCCCCAGCATTTT. Its protein is CASSPTTPYQPQHF. The chain uses TRBV4-2 and TRBJ1-5; D not resolved. From germline, CDR1 is LGHNA and CDR2 YNFKEQ. The CDR3 contains 14 residues. V was pared by 4 bases and J by 5 bases, with 12 bases between.

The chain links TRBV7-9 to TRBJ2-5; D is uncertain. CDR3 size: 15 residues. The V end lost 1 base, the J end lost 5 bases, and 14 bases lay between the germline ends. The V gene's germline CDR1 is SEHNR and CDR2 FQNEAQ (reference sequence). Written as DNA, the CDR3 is TGTGCCAGCAGCTTAGACGGGCCCCTGGGGGAGACCCAGTACTTC. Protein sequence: CASSLDGPLGETQYF. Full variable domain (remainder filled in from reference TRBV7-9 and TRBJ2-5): DTGVSQNPRHKITKRGQNVTFRCDPISEHNRLYWYRQTLGQGPEFLTYFQNEAQLEKSRLLSDRFSAERPKGSFSTLEIQRTEQGDSAMYLCASSLDGPLGETQYFGPGTRLLVL.

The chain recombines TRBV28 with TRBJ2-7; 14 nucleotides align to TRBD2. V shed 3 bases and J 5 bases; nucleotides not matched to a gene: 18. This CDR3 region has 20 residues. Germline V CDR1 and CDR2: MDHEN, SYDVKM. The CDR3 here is CASSFGGLWTSGRFPNEQYF. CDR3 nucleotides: TGTGCCAGCAGTTTTGGGGGGTTATGGACTAGCGGGAGGTTCCCCAACGAGCAGTACTTC.

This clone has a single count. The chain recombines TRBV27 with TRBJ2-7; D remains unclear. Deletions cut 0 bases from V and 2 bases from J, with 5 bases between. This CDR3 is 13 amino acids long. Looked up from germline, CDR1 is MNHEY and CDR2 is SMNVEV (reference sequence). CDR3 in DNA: TGTGCCAGCAGTTTATCCTATGCCTACGAGCAGTACTTC. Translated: CASSLSYAYEQYF.

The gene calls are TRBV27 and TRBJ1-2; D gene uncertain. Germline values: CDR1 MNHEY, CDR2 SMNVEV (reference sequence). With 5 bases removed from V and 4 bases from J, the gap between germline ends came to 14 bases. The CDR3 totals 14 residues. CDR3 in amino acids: CASSGLRAAYGYTF. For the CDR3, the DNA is TGTGCCAGCAGTGGCTTGAGGGCAGCCTATGGCTACACCTTC.

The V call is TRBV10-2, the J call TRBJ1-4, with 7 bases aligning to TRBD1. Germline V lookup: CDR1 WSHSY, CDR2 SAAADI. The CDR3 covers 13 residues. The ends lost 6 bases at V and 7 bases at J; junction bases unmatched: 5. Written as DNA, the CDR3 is TGCGCCAGCAGACAGGGGAGGGTTGAAAAACTGTTTTTT. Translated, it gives CASRQGRVEKLFF.

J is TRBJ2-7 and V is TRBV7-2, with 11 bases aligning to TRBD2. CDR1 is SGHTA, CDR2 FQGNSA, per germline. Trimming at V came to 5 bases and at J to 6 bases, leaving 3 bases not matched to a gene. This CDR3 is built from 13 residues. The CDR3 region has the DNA TGTGCCAGCAGCGGCCTAGCGGGAGGCGAGCAGTACTTC. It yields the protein CASSGLAGGEQYF.

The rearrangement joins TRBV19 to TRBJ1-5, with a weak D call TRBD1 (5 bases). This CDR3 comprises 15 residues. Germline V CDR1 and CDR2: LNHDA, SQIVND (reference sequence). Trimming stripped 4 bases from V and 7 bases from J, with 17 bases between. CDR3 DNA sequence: TGTGCCAGTAGTACACAGGACTCACGGAGGCAGCCCCAGCATTTT. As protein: CASSTQDSRRQPQHF.